A selection of T cell receptor beta chains follows, all from one sample in a study of T cell changes during pregnancy in multiple sclerosis. Here immunoSEQ multiplex PCR was the method, and the copy in TCRdb shows in-frame clones only, minus some. The data hold about 66,000 clones, with 91% observed a single time. Source: CD8+ T cells from peripheral blood mononuclear cells, taken before pregnancy. All receptors derive from a female donor with multiple sclerosis, enrolled in a pregnancy study. The CDR3 runs from the conserved cysteine through the conserved F or W. The D gene is left open where the match is weak. Not all rows give a size; the values are once, few, many and, for expanded clones, a class.

d_gene: TRBD2; abundance: .; j_gene: TRBJ2-3; len: 15; v_gene: TRBV5-1; CDR3nt: TGCGCCAGCAGCTGGGGACTAGCGGACACAGATACGCAGTATTTT; CDR3aa: CASSWGLADTDTQYF
d_gene: .; abundance: once; j_gene: TRBJ1-5; len: 12; v_gene: TRBV10-1; CDR3nt: TGCGCCAGTTCCCAGGGCAATCAGCCCCAGCATTTT; CDR3aa: CASSQGNQPQHF
d_gene: TRBD1; abundance: .; j_gene: TRBJ2-7; len: 14; v_gene: TRBV13; CDR3nt: TGTGCCAGCAGCTCTGGGACAGGGCATCGAGAGCAGTACTTC; CDR3aa: CASSSGTGHREQYF
d_gene: TRBD2; abundance: .; j_gene: TRBJ2-1; len: 15; v_gene: TRBV19; CDR3nt: TGTGCCAGTAGTATAGGGGCAAGCGGGGGGGATGAGCAGTTCTTC; CDR3aa: CASSIGASGGDEQFF
d_gene: .; abundance: .; j_gene: TRBJ1-2; len: 11; v_gene: TRBV5-1; CDR3nt: TGCGCCAGCTGGGGGGTCTATGGCTACACCTTC; CDR3aa: CASWGVYGYTF
d_gene: .; abundance: .; j_gene: TRBJ1-4; len: 14; v_gene: TRBV15; CDR3nt: TGTGCCACCAGCACGGGACACAATAATGAAAAACTGTTTTTT; CDR3aa: CATSTGHNNEKLFF
d_gene: .; abundance: .; j_gene: TRBJ1-2; len: 13; v_gene: TRBV9; CDR3nt: TGTGCCAGCAGCGTATATGAAGGGGTTGGCTACACCTTC; CDR3aa: CASSVYEGVGYTF
d_gene: TRBD1; abundance: .; j_gene: TRBJ1-1; len: 14; v_gene: TRBV9; CDR3nt: TGTGCCAGCAGCCCCGGGACAGGGGGCACTGAAGCTTTCTTT; CDR3aa: CASSPGTGGTEAFF
d_gene: TRBD1; abundance: .; j_gene: TRBJ1-2; len: 15; v_gene: TRBV25-1; CDR3nt: TGTGCCAGCAGTGAATATGGACAGGGTGACTATGGCTACACCTTC; CDR3aa: CASSEYGQGDYGYTF
d_gene: .; abundance: few; j_gene: TRBJ1-1; len: 15; v_gene: TRBV11-2; CDR3nt: TGTGCCAGCAGCTTAGGGCAGGGGCATGGTATTGAAGCTTTCTTT; CDR3aa: CASSLGQGHGIEAFF
d_gene: .; abundance: .; j_gene: TRBJ2-3; len: 13; v_gene: TRBV30; CDR3nt: TGTGCCTGGAGTGCGGGGGGCTCAGATACGCAGTATTTT; CDR3aa: CAWSAGGSDTQYF
d_gene: TRBD1; abundance: .; j_gene: TRBJ2-7; len: 14; v_gene: TRBV4-1; CDR3nt: TGCGCCAGCAGCCAAGCAGGGGGCTCCTACGAGCAGTACTTC; CDR3aa: CASSQAGGSYEQYF